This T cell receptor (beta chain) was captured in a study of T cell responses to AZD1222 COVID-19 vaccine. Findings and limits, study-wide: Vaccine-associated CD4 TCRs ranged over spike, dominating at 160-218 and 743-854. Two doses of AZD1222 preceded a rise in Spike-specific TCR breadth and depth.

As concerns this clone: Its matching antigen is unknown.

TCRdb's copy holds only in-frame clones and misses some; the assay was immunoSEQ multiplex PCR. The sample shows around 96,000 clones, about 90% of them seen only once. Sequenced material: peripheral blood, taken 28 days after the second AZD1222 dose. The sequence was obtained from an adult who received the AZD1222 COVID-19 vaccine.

The CDR3 protein is CASSETPHDEQFF. CDR3 in DNA: TGTGCCAGCAGTGAGACACCACACGATGAGCAGTTCTTC. The gene calls are TRBV6-4 and TRBJ2-1; no firm D call. The V and J ends lost 3 bases and 8 bases respectively, with 11 bases between them. The CDR3 extends over 13 amino acids. CDR1 is MRHNA, CDR2 SNTAGT, per germline.